The rows below give T cell receptor beta chains drawn from one sample of a study of cytomegalovirus exposure and HLA in healthy donors. The method was immunoSEQ multiplex PCR; TCRdb's version includes in-frame clones alone and lacks a portion of them. The repertoire holds 90,000 to 120,000 clones, with 78% as singletons. The specimen sequenced was PBMCs. The receptor set was obtained from a woman aged 40 to 49 in good health and CMV-seronegative. Both conserved end residues are part of each CDR3. A D gene is named only where the DNA matches it firmly. Clone size appears in some rows only: once, few, many, or a class for an expanded clone.

j_gene: TRBJ2-5
v_gene: TRBV29-1
d_gene: NA
abundance: NA
CDR3nt: TGCAGCGTTGACCTAGAGACAGGACGAGAGACCCAGTACTTC
CDR3aa: CSVDLETGRETQYF

j_gene: TRBJ2-2
v_gene: TRBV7-9
d_gene: TRBD1
abundance: NA
CDR3nt: TGTGCCAGCAGCGCCCGACAGGGGAGGCAAACCGGGGAGCTGTTTTTT
CDR3aa: CASSARQGRQTGELFF

j_gene: TRBJ1-1
v_gene: TRBV11-2
d_gene: TRBD1
abundance: NA
CDR3nt: TGTGCCAGCAGCGTAACAGGGGGCTTAGGTTTCGCTGAAGCTTTCTTT
CDR3aa: CASSVTGGLGFAEAFF

j_gene: TRBJ2-1
v_gene: TRBV15
d_gene: TRBD2
abundance: NA
CDR3nt: TGTGCCACCAGCAGAGATTCGGCGGGAGTAGGGGAGCAGTTCTTC
CDR3aa: CATSRDSAGVGEQFF

j_gene: TRBJ2-7
v_gene: TRBV11-1
d_gene: NA
abundance: few
CDR3nt: TGTGCCAGCAGCTTAGCGGTTGACAGCTCCTACGAGCAGTACTTC
CDR3aa: CASSLAVDSSYEQYF

j_gene: TRBJ2-4
v_gene: TRBV7-2
d_gene: NA
abundance: NA
CDR3nt: TGTGCCAGCAGCTTACGGGGGGCGCCCAAAAACATTCAGTACTTC
CDR3aa: CASSLRGAPKNIQYF

j_gene: TRBJ2-1
v_gene: TRBV9
d_gene: TRBD2
abundance: few
CDR3nt: TGTGCCAGCAGCGGACTAGCTGGTGAGCAGTTCTTC
CDR3aa: CASSGLAGEQFF

j_gene: TRBJ2-3
v_gene: TRBV27
d_gene: NA
abundance: NA
CDR3nt: TGTGCCAGCAGTTTATCCGTGACAGGAGCAGATACGCAGTATTTT
CDR3aa: CASSLSVTGADTQYF

j_gene: TRBJ1-1
v_gene: TRBV25-1
d_gene: NA
abundance: NA
CDR3nt: TGTGCCAGCACCCCGGGACAAACCATGAACACTGAAGCTTTCTTT
CDR3aa: CASTPGQTMNTEAFF

j_gene: TRBJ1-4
v_gene: TRBV5-6
d_gene: NA
abundance: NA
CDR3nt: TGTGCCAGCAGCCAATGGGGGGGCGATGAAAAACTGTTTTTT
CDR3aa: CASSQWGGDEKLFF

j_gene: TRBJ2-5
v_gene: TRBV27
d_gene: NA
abundance: NA
CDR3nt: TGTGCCAGCAGAGGGGGGGTCGAGACCCAGTACTTC
CDR3aa: CASRGGVETQYF

j_gene: TRBJ1-2
v_gene: TRBV6-1
d_gene: TRBD1
abundance: few
CDR3nt: TGTGCCAGCAGTCTACAGGGGGCCCGGGGCTACACCTTC
CDR3aa: CASSLQGARGYTF

j_gene: TRBJ2-5
v_gene: TRBV2
d_gene: TRBD1
abundance: NA
CDR3nt: TGTGCCAGCAGCCTACAGGGGACCTTCCAAGAGACCCAGTACTTC
CDR3aa: CASSLQGTFQETQYF

j_gene: TRBJ1-2
v_gene: TRBV2
d_gene: NA
abundance: NA
CDR3nt: TGTGCCAGCAGTGAGGGCTCGGTCAGCCTCAACTATGGCTACACCTTC
CDR3aa: CASSEGSVSLNYGYTF

j_gene: TRBJ1-2
v_gene: TRBV7-9
d_gene: NA
abundance: NA
CDR3nt: TGTGCCAGCAGCCCCGGGGGGTCTAACTATGGCTACACCTTC
CDR3aa: CASSPGGSNYGYTF

j_gene: TRBJ1-5
v_gene: TRBV9
d_gene: TRBD1
abundance: NA
CDR3nt: TGTGCCAGCAGCGCCAGGGGGCGTAAGATTAGAGGTCGTCAGCCCCAGCATTTT
CDR3aa: CASSARGRKIRGRQPQHF

j_gene: TRBJ2-5
v_gene: TRBV18
d_gene: TRBD1
abundance: NA
CDR3nt: TGTGCCAGCTCACCGACAGGGGGAGAGACCCAGTACTTC
CDR3aa: CASSPTGGETQYF

j_gene: TRBJ2-1
v_gene: TRBV9
d_gene: TRBD1
abundance: NA
CDR3nt: TGTGCCAGCAGCACGCGACAGGGGGCCCACAATGAGCAGTTCTTC
CDR3aa: CASSTRQGAHNEQFF

j_gene: TRBJ2-1
v_gene: TRBV27
d_gene: NA
abundance: NA
CDR3nt: TGTGCCAGCACCCAAACAGGAGGGACGTATATGGATGAGCAGTTCTTC
CDR3aa: CASTQTGGTYMDEQFF

j_gene: TRBJ1-4
v_gene: TRBV30
d_gene: NA
abundance: NA
CDR3nt: TGTGCCTGTCCCACCGTCGGGCTAGCAGAAAAACTGTTTTTT
CDR3aa: CACPTVGLAEKLFF

j_gene: TRBJ1-5
v_gene: TRBV28
d_gene: TRBD1
abundance: NA
CDR3nt: TGTGCCAGCAAGGACAGGGGGCAAGGTACGGGCAATCAGCCCCAGCATTTT
CDR3aa: CASKDRGQGTGNQPQHF

j_gene: TRBJ1-5
v_gene: TRBV18
d_gene: TRBD1
abundance: NA
CDR3nt: TGTGCCAGCACCCTAGACAGGGCGGATCAGCCCCAGCATTTT
CDR3aa: CASTLDRADQPQHF

j_gene: TRBJ2-7
v_gene: TRBV4-2
d_gene: TRBD2
abundance: few
CDR3nt: TGTGCCAGCAGCCAAGACCCACAGCGGGGGTCCTACGAGCAGTACTTC
CDR3aa: CASSQDPQRGSYEQYF

j_gene: TRBJ1-4
v_gene: TRBV4-2
d_gene: NA
abundance: NA
CDR3nt: TGTGCCAGCAGGGAGCGGGGGGTCGTAAATGAAAAACTGTTTTTT
CDR3aa: CASRERGVVNEKLFF

j_gene: TRBJ2-1
v_gene: TRBV5-1
d_gene: TRBD1
abundance: NA
CDR3nt: TGCGCCAGCAGCCTGGGACAGGGATATTACAATGAGCAGTTCTTC
CDR3aa: CASSLGQGYYNEQFF

j_gene: TRBJ1-5
v_gene: TRBV7-2
d_gene: TRBD1
abundance: once
CDR3nt: TGTGCCAGCAGCGGACAGGGAATCAATCAGCCCCAGCATTTT
CDR3aa: CASSGQGINQPQHF

j_gene: TRBJ2-2
v_gene: TRBV19
d_gene: NA
abundance: NA
CDR3nt: TGTGCCATCGGAGGAGGGGCCGGGGAGCTGTTTTTT
CDR3aa: CAIGGGAGELFF

j_gene: TRBJ2-5
v_gene: TRBV18
d_gene: NA
abundance: NA
CDR3nt: TGTGCCAGCTCACCACAGGGGCCCCAGTACTTC
CDR3aa: CASSPQGPQYF

j_gene: TRBJ2-2
v_gene: TRBV7-8
d_gene: NA
abundance: NA
CDR3nt: TGTGCCAGCAGCCCAGGGAATTGGGCCGGGGAGCTGTTTTTT
CDR3aa: CASSPGNWAGELFF

j_gene: TRBJ1-2
v_gene: TRBV28
d_gene: NA
abundance: once
CDR3nt: TGTGCCAGCAGCCCCCTGGACAGATATCAGCGATATGAGGGCTACACCTTC
CDR3aa: CASSPLDRYQRYEGYTF

j_gene: TRBJ2-3
v_gene: TRBV18
d_gene: TRBD1
abundance: few
CDR3nt: TGTGCCAGCTCACCGGACAGGGTGACAGATACGCAGTATTTT
CDR3aa: CASSPDRVTDTQYF

j_gene: TRBJ1-1
v_gene: TRBV7-2
d_gene: TRBD1
abundance: NA
CDR3nt: TGTGCCAGCAGCACCACAGGGGGGGGACGAACTGAAGCTTTCTTT
CDR3aa: CASSTTGGGRTEAFF

j_gene: TRBJ1-2
v_gene: TRBV27
d_gene: TRBD1
abundance: NA
CDR3nt: TGTGCCAGCGGAGGGACAGGGGGCGCACTCTATGGCTACACCTTC
CDR3aa: CASGGTGGALYGYTF

j_gene: TRBJ2-2
v_gene: TRBV6-6
d_gene: TRBD1
abundance: once
CDR3nt: TGTGCCAGCAACAAGCCGACAGGGTCGGTCGGGGAGCTGTTTTTT
CDR3aa: CASNKPTGSVGELFF

j_gene: TRBJ2-1
v_gene: TRBV7-9
d_gene: NA
abundance: NA
CDR3nt: TGTGCCAGCAGCTCTCGTTTTGGGACTGACTACAATGAGCAGTTCTTC
CDR3aa: CASSSRFGTDYNEQFF

j_gene: TRBJ1-2
v_gene: TRBV5-5
d_gene: TRBD1
abundance: NA
CDR3nt: TGTGCCAGCAGCTTGGTGGGGGACAGGGGGATCATAGAAGCTAACTATGGCTACACCTTC
CDR3aa: CASSLVGDRGIIEANYGYTF

j_gene: TRBJ1-1
v_gene: TRBV19
d_gene: NA
abundance: once
CDR3nt: TGTGCCAGTAGTATCGGAGATCGAAGGTCGGGGGCTTTCTTT
CDR3aa: CASSIGDRRSGAFF